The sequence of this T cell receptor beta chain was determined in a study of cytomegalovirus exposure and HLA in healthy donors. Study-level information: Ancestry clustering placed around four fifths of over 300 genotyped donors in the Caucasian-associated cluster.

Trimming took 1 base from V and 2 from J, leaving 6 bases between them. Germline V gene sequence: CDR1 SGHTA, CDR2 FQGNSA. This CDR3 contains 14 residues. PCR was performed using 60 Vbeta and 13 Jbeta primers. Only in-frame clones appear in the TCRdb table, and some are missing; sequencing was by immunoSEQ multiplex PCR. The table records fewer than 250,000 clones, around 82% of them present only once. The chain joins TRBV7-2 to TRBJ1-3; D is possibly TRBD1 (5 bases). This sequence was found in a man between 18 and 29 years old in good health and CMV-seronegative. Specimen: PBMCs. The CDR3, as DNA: TGTGCCAGCAGCTTAGGCAGGGCTGGAAACACCATATATTTT. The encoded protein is CASSLGRAGNTIYF.